The count of the clone carrying this T cell receptor (beta chain) is one. Antigen specificity is unknown. The V and J ends lost 5 bases and 4 bases respectively, with 9 bases between them. In germline, CDR1 is SGHVS, CDR2 FNYEAQ. The CDR3 totals 14 residues. The data are from a study of OX40 agonist ivuxolimab in advanced cancers. About the research overall: A male proportion of over 70% was recorded, with mean age around 62 years and range roughly 23 to 90. Notes on the study in general: Partly responding patients at 0.1-3.0 mg/kg showed some of the smallest clonal expansion. In the expanded peripheral T cells, antigen specificity was never determined. Also present in some nonresponders was a low level of normalized T-cell clonal expansion.

TCRdb's table, derived via immunoSEQ multiplex PCR, lists solely in-frame clones and lacks some. The table records over 40,000 clones, 70% to 90% of them present only once. V usage is TRBV7-6 and J usage is TRBJ1-6, with D tentatively TRBD1 (5 bases). The source material was CD4+ or CD8+ T cells sorted from blood, sampled in a trial of the OX40 agonist ivuxolimab. The receptor was isolated from an adult with an advanced solid tumor such as melanoma, head and neck, liver or kidney cancer. CDR3 DNA sequence: TGTGCCAGCAGCGAAACAGGTTATAATTCACCCCTCCACTTT. This sequence encodes CASSETGYNSPLHF.